This T cell receptor beta chain came from a study of metastatic and nonmetastatic thyroid tumors (TCRdb year 2020). Describing the broader study: Repertoires were compared across peripheral blood and tumor or nodule tissue samples from malignant and benign thyroid patients.

Library preparation was by PCR. The sequencing machine was an Illumina HiSeq 4000. High-throughput sequencing was used to profile the TCR beta-chain CDR3 region of each patient. Per the source publication's procedure: Drawing on CDR3 differences between clinicopathological groups, the researchers built a classifier meant to tell apart patients with distant-metastatic papillary thyroid cancer. The Shannon index was used to assess repertoire diversity, and the Morisita-Horn index was used to assess tumor-blood repertoire similarity. TCRdb reanalyzed the raw reads on its own, using fastp at Q25 for trimming and MiXCR for clone calling, and kept in-frame beta chains. In this record, the V and J calls reflect TCRdb's handling and not the investigators' own analysis. This sample is represented by tens of thousands of clones; roughly a sixth of them were singletons. Of the sample, 9.9% is held by the ten largest clones.

No patient had received any treatment before thyroid surgery. Using T-cell receptor beta sequencing, the researchers looked back retrospectively at clinical samples from patients, gathered between about 2012 and 2019. Results and caveats for the whole study, not just this receptor: In both blood and tumor samples, TCR beta diversity was reported to be significantly higher in malignant tumors than in benign nodules.

The CDR3 sequence holds 15 residues, the cysteine and phenylalanine included. Kept here is only the CDR3 DNA, which spans 45 bases and is read in frame from base 1. The germline V gene gives CDR1 as MDHEN and CDR2 as SYDVKM. Of note for this clone: The antigen this receptor binds is unknown. Per-base qualities were not stored, and no clone one base away is much larger.

This receptor was taken from a female donor with papillary thyroid cancer or a benign thyroid nodule (not recorded which). Some clones in this sample may be carry-over from other donors' samples. The chain links TRBV28 with TRBJ2-2; the D gene is possibly TRBD1, with 5 bases matching. Sequencing was carried out using tumor tissue. The bases read TGTTCGAGCAGTTTTAATCCCAGGGTCACCGGGGAGCTGTTTTTT. It is translated as CSSSFNPRVTGELFF.